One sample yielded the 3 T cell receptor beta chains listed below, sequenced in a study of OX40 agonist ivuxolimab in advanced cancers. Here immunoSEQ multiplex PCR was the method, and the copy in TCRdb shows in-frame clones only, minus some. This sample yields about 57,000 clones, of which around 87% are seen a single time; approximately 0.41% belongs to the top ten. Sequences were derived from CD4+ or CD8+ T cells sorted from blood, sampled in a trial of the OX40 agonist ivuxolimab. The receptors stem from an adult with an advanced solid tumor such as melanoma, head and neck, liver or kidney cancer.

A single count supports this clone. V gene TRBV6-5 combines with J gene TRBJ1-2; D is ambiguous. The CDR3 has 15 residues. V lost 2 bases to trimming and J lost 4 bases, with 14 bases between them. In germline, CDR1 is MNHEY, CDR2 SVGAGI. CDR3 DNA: TGTGCCAGCAGTTACACAACAGCGAGCTTCTATGGCTACACCTTC. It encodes CASSYTTASFYGYTF.

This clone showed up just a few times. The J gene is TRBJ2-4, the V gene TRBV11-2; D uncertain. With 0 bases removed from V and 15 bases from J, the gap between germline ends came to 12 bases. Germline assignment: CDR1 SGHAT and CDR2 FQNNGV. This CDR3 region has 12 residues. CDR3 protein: CASSLDGYNPYF. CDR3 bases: TGTGCCAGCAGCTTAGATGGGTATAATCCGTACTTC. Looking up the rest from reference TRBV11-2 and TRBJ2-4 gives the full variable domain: EAGVAQSPRYKIIEKRQSVAFWCNPISGHATLYWYQQILGQGPKLLIQFQNNGVVDDSQLPKDRFSAERLKGVDSTLKIQPAKLEDSAVYLCASSLDGYNPYFGAGTRLSVL.

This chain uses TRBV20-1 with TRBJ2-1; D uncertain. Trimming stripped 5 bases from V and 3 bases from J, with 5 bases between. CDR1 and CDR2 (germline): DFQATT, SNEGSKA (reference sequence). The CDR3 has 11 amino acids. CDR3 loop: CSAGLYNEQFF. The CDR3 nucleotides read TGCAGTGCTGGCCTCTACAATGAGCAGTTCTTC.